A single sample is the source of the 14 T cell receptor beta chains below, sequenced in a study of blood T cell repertoires in COVID-19. Sequencing used immunoSEQ multiplex PCR; TCRdb keeps in-frame clones, though not all of them. The data contain 250,000 or so clones, around 86% of them singletons. Sequences were obtained from peripheral blood. These receptor sequences come from a middle-aged man with active or convalescent COVID-19.

This chain uses TRBV9 with TRBJ2-3, with D maybe TRBD2 (5 bases). Germline-derived CDR1 and CDR2 are SGDLS and YYNGEE. The V and J ends lost 4 bases and 0 bases respectively, with 9 bases between them. The CDR3 has 14 amino acids. This chain's CDR3 is CASSILGSTDTQYF. The CDR3 nucleotides are TGTGCCAGCAGCATACTAGGAAGCACAGATACGCAGTATTTT. Together with reference TRBV9 and TRBJ2-3, the CDR3 gives the full variable domain: DSGVTQTPKHLITATGQRVTLRCSPRSGDLSVYWYQQSLDQGLQFLIQYYNGEERAKGNILERFSAQQFPDLHSELNLSSLELGDSALYFCASSILGSTDTQYFGPGTRLTVL.

On this clone: Other DNA sequences from this sample encode an identical CDR3 as well. The CDR3 here is CASSLGGSTEAFF. The CDR3 DNA reads as TGTGCCAGCAGTTTAGGCGGAAGCACTGAAGCTTTCTTT. V gene TRBV12-3 or TRBV12-4 combines with J gene TRBJ1-1; D remains unclear. This CDR3 region has 13 residues. Trimming stripped 1 base from V and 4 bases from J, with 7 bases between.

The rearrangement joins TRBV30 to TRBJ1-4; a possible D gene is TRBD1 (6 bases). CDR1 is GTSNPN, CDR2 SVGIG, per germline (reference sequence). Trimming stripped 2 bases from V and 7 bases from J, with 8 bases between. The CDR3 is made up of 12 amino acids. As DNA, the CDR3 is TGTGCCTGGAGTTTGACAGGTGAAAAACTGTTTTTT. Encoded protein: CAWSLTGEKLFF.

The chain combines TRBV29-1 with TRBJ1-2; D may be TRBD1 (5 bases). CDR1 is SQVTM, CDR2 ANQGSEA, per germline. This CDR3 is 13 amino acids long. Trimming shortened V by 0 bases and J by 2 bases, and 7 bases separated the two germline ends. CDR3 in amino acids: CSVEEAGNYGYTF. As DNA, the CDR3 is TGCAGCGTTGAAGAGGCAGGGAACTATGGCTACACCTTC.

The V and J genes are TRBV5-1 and TRBJ2-5, with a tentative D call TRBD2 (6 bases). Trimming removed 0 bases from V and 5 bases from J, with 14 bases in between. The CDR3 has 15 amino acids. The germline V gene encodes CDR1 SGHRS and CDR2 YFSETQ. Written as DNA, the CDR3 is TGCGCCAGCAGCTTGGTGGGGGGAGTGGCGGAGACCCAGTACTTC. This translates into CASSLVGGVAETQYF.

The chain has TRBV24-1 and TRBJ2-5; perhaps TRBD1 as D (7 bases). V lost 3 bases, J lost 5 bases, and 15 bases lay in between. The germline gives CDR1 KGHDR, CDR2 SFDVKD. The CDR3 spans 15 residues. The CDR3 spells CATSDAGQPLETQYF. The CDR3 DNA sequence: TGTGCCACCAGTGATGCGGGACAGCCTCTGGAGACCCAGTACTTC.

This sequence joins TRBV11-2 and TRBJ2-5, with 10 bases matching TRBD2. The trim removed 2 bases at V and 5 bases at J, leaving 8 bases unmatched. Germline CDR1 is SGHAT and CDR2 is FQNNGV. The CDR3 sequence is 16 residues long. CDR3 bases: TGTGCCAGCAGCTTATATCTAGCGGGAGAAGGGGAGACCCAGTACTTC. Translation gives CASSLYLAGEGETQYF.

This clone was picked up many times. The rearrangement joins TRBV5-8 to TRBJ1-2, with D perhaps matching TRBD1 (6 bases). V gave up 4 bases and J gave up 5 bases, with 6 bases separating them. Germline lookup yields CDR1 SGHTS and CDR2 YDEGEE. The CDR3 runs to 11 residues. CDR3 residues: CASSQGYGYTF. The CDR3 DNA sequence: TGTGCCAGCAGCCAGGGGTATGGCTACACCTTC.

The rearrangement uses TRBV10-3 and TRBJ1-2; D remains unclear. The V end was cut by 8 bases, the J end by 2 bases, with 18 bases between. Germline values: CDR1 ENHRY, CDR2 SYGVKD. The CDR3 runs 15 residues. The CDR3 is CAIRFPQEQNYGYTF. The CDR3 DNA follows: TGTGCCATCCGATTCCCGCAGGAACAGAACTATGGCTACACCTTC.

The chain has TRBV11-2 and TRBJ2-3, with 10 positions matching TRBD2. The trim removed 6 bases at V and 8 bases at J, leaving 20 bases unmatched. The CDR3 is 18 residues long. Germline CDR1 and CDR2: SGHAT and FQNNGV. As DNA, the CDR3 is TGTGCCAGCAGTTTGGGCGGGTCGGCTAGCGGGGGCCGAGGTACGCAGTATTTT. It codes for CASSLGGSASGGRGTQYF.

The gene calls are TRBV5-1 and TRBJ1-6, with 9 bases matching TRBD1. Germline assignment: CDR1 SGHRS and CDR2 YFSETQ. This CDR3 spans 13 amino acids. Trimming at V came to 6 bases and at J to 6 bases, leaving 1 base not matched to a gene. The CDR3 coding sequence is TGCGCCAGCAAGACAGGGGGTAATTCACCCCTCCACTTT. Amino acid sequence: CASKTGGNSPLHF.

This clone has only a few counts. V is TRBV30 and J is TRBJ2-7, with TRBD2 matching over 12 bases. The J segment lost 7 bases and the V segment lost 1 base, leaving 8 bases of the junction unmatched. The CDR3 is 15 residues long. CDR1 is GTSNPN, CDR2 SVGIG, per germline (reference sequence). The CDR3 sequence: CAWSDRLAGANEQYF. In DNA, the CDR3 is TGTGCCTGGAGTGACCGACTAGCGGGAGCTAATGAGCAGTACTTC.

This sequence joins TRBV6-5 and TRBJ2-7; 7 bases fit TRBD1. The CDR3 is 15 residues long. V lost 2 bases and J lost 4; bases outside the gene matches: 8. Germline V gene sequence: CDR1 MNHEY, CDR2 SVGAGI. The CDR3: CASSYTRDRKYEQYF. The DNA for the CDR3 is TGTGCCAGCAGTTACACCCGGGACAGAAAATACGAGCAGTACTTC.

The chain has TRBV29-1 and TRBJ1-2, with 8 bases aligning to TRBD1. This CDR3 has 13 amino acids. Germline CDR1 reads SQVTM; CDR2 reads ANQGSEA. Germline trimming cut 7 bases from V and 0 bases from J; bases unmatched to any gene: 4. The CDR3 DNA sequence: TGCAGCGCCAGGGGGCCCACTAACTATGGCTACACCTTC. It is translated as CSARGPTNYGYTF. The variable domain in full, with the rest retrieved from reference TRBV29-1 and TRBJ1-2, is SAVISQKPSRDICQRGTSLTIQCQVDSQVTMMFWYRQQPGQSLTLIATANQGSEATYESGFVIDKFPISRPNLTFSTLTVSNMSPEDSSIYLCSARGPTNYGYTFGSGTRLTVV.